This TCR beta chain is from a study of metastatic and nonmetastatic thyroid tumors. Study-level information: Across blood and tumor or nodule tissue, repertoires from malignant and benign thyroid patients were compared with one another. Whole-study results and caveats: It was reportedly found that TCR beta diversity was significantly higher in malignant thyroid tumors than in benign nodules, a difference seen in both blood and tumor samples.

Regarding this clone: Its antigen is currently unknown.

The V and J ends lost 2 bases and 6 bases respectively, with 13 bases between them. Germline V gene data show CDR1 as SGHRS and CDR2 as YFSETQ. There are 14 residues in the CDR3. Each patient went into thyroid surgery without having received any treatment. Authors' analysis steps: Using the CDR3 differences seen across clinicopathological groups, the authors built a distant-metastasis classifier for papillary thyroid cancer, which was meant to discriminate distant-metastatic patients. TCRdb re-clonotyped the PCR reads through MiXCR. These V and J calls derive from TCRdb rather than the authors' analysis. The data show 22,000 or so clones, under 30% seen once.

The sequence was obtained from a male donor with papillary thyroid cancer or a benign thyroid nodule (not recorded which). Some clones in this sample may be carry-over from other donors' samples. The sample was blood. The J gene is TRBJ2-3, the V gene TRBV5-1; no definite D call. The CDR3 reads CASSFGSRTDTQYF. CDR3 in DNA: TGCGCCAGCAGCTTCGGTTCCCGGACGGATACGCAGTATTTT.